A single count supports the clone carrying this T cell receptor beta chain. The CDR3 runs 15 residues. Germline V gene sequence: CDR1 MDHEN, CDR2 SYDVKM. Losses at the gene ends were 3 bases for V and 5 bases for J; bases not matched to a gene: 5. As originally analysed: Reference gene primer amplification gave estimated nucleated cell counts. Repertoires were generated with immunoSEQ multiplex PCR, while TCRdb's copy carries only in-frame clones and drops some. V and J calls and clone size are given by that table; D and trimming were obtained from the DNA. The profile shows tens of thousands of clones, about nine tenths of them singletons. This entry comes from a study of blood T cell repertoires in COVID-19.

The TCR was taken from a man aged 55 to 70 with acute or convalescent COVID-19. V usage is TRBV28 and J usage is TRBJ2-3, with 10 bases fitting TRBD1. Material for sequencing was peripheral blood. DNA for the CDR3: TGTGCCAGCAGTTTCCTCGGACAGGGGGAAGATACGCAGTATTTT. Translation gives CASSFLGQGEDTQYF.